Below, one T cell receptor (beta chain) is given with its context. Its antigen is currently unknown. Trimming removed 1 base at V and 8 bases at J, with 15 bases between. Per germline, CDR1 DFQATT and CDR2 SNEGSKA (reference sequence). CDR3 length: 15 residues. The record originates from a study of human T cells and chemical hapten exposure. Study-level background: The study lasted roughly 26 weeks, and patients were dosed weekly with diphenylcyclopropenone on the scalp throughout. Per-sample TCR yield variation was attributed mainly to small pooled library volume differences.

MiXCR, run by TCRdb on the RACE reads, gives a single entry per CDR3 protein. This table holds 40,000 or so distinct CDR3 sequences, about 13% found once. Study results and limitations: Patch test score tracked positively with PT1 expanded TCR counts.

The time point denotes: patch test 3, about 24 weeks after DPC sensitization. As to treatment: therapeutic diphenylcyclopropenone sensitization with weekly scalp DPC. Unfractionated whole blood was the source from which total RNA was extracted. Prior to each patch test being applied, blood was drawn. The rearrangement uses TRBV20-1 and TRBJ1-6; possible D gene TRBD1, 6 bases. This receptor was taken from a middle-aged woman with alopecia areata. Some clones in this sample may be carry-over from other donors' samples. Sample: whole blood, taken in connection with sensitization to the hapten diphenylcyclopropenone (DPC). The CDR3 loop reads CSARVPREGDSPLHF. Here the CDR3 DNA reads TGCAGTGCTAGAGTACCCAGGGAGGGGGATTCACCCCTCCACTTT.